The 6 T cell receptor beta chains below all came from one sample that was sequenced in a study of T cell responses to AZD1222 COVID-19 vaccine. The table came from immunoSEQ multiplex PCR; TCRdb's copy has only in-frame clones and leaves some out. The table includes about 150,000 clones, approximately 90% detected once. The sample consisted of peripheral blood, taken on day 0 of AZD1222 vaccination. These receptors all stem from an adult in good health.

The rearrangement joins TRBV5-4 to TRBJ2-1; no clear D. CDR1 is SGHNT and CDR2 is YYREEE in the germline V gene (reference sequence). CDR3 length: 13 residues. V lost 4 bases and J 5 bases, leaving 10 bases between the germline ends. The CDR3 here is CASSDGPDNEQFF. The CDR3 DNA is TGTGCCAGCAGCGACGGACCGGACAATGAGCAGTTCTTC.

This clone was observed a few times. This chain joins TRBV19 and TRBJ1-2; D might be TRBD1 (5 bases). The CDR3 is 15 amino acids. V was shortened by 3 bases and J by 6 bases, with 17 bases between the two germline ends. From germline, CDR1 is LNHDA and CDR2 SQIVND (reference sequence). CDR3 region: CASSIIDLRDHGYTF. The CDR3 nucleotides are TGTGCCAGTAGTATCATTGATCTGAGGGACCATGGCTACACCTTC. Using reference TRBV19 and TRBJ1-2 for the parts outside the CDR3, the full variable domain is DGGITQSPKYLFRKEGQNVTLSCEQNLNHDAMYWYRQDPGQGLRLIYYSQIVNDFQKGDIAEGYSVSREKKESFPLTVTSAQKNPTAFYLCASSIIDLRDHGYTFGSGTRLTVV.

The V gene is TRBV27, the J gene TRBJ1-3; D call uncertain. Trimming cost V 5 bases and J 0 bases, with 14 bases left between them. The CDR3 has 16 residues. Germline V CDR1 and CDR2: MNHEY, SMNVEV (reference sequence). The CDR3 bases are TGTGCCAGCAGTATCGGTTTTGGGTCCTCTGGAAACACCATATATTTT. It is translated as CASSIGFGSSGNTIYF.

V and J are TRBV30 and TRBJ2-1; no clear D gene. CDR1 GTSNPN and CDR2 SVGIG come from the germline V gene (reference sequence). This CDR3 is 12 amino acids long. Trimming removed 2 bases at V and 9 bases at J, with 11 bases between. The CDR3 reads CAWSQFRGEQFF. For the CDR3, the DNA is TGTGCCTGGAGTCAATTTCGAGGTGAGCAGTTCTTC.

This clone was observed a few times. The V and J genes are TRBV9 and TRBJ1-1, with D hard to call. Germline CDR1 is SGDLS and CDR2 is YYNGEE. The CDR3 runs 15 residues. The V end lost 6 bases, the J end lost 0 bases, and 15 bases lay between the germline ends. The CDR3 DNA reads as TGTGCCAGCACTCCTTCGGGGTCCATGAACACTGAAGCTTTCTTT. Translated: CASTPSGSMNTEAFF.

This chain uses TRBV19 with TRBJ2-1; 8 nucleotides line up with TRBD2. The V gene's germline CDR1 is LNHDA and CDR2 SQIVND (reference sequence). J gave up 7 bases and V 0 bases, and 11 bases lay outside the gene matches. This CDR3 spans 17 amino acids. The CDR3 region has the DNA TGTGCCAGTAGTATAGATCAACTAGCGGAGGGGGGGAATGAGCAGTTCTTC. It translates to CASSIDQLAEGGNEQFF.